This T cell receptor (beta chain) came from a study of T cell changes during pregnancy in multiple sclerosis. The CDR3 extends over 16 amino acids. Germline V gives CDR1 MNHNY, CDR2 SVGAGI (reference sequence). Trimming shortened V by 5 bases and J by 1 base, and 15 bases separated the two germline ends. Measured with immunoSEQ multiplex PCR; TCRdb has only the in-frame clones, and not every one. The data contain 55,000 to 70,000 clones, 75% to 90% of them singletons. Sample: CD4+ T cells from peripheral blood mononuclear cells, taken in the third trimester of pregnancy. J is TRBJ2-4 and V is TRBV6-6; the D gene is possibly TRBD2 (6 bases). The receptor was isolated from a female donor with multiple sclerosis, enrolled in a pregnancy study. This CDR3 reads CASSTDYPYAKNIQYF. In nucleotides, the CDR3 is TGTGCCAGCAGTACGGACTATCCCTATGCCAAAAACATTCAGTACTTC.